This paragraph reports one T cell receptor beta chain. Its antigen is still unknown. Per-base quality was not reported, and no clone a single base away is much larger than it. V ends up 4 bases short and J 3 bases short, with an unmatched junction base count of 6. CDR1 MNHEY and CDR2 SVGEGT are derived from the germline V gene. Measured from the cysteine to the phenylalanine, the CDR3 is 15 residues long. Only CDR3 DNA remains: 45 bases, in frame from the first base. This entry is derived from a study of T cell responses to AZD1222 COVID-19 vaccine (dated by TCRdb to the early 2020s). General notes on the study: AZD1222 recipients with second doses at about 4 weeks or about 12 weeks were pooled, because spike-specific TCR depth and breadth did not differ between schedules. A total of just over 230 trial participants underwent TCR sequencing, of whom about 210 received two doses of AZD1222 and about 26 received two doses of the MenACWY control vaccine. Trial participants were enrolled by age into 18-55, 56-69 and 70-plus year subgroups, with roughly 150, 30 and 60 TCR-sequenced participants respectively. The paper's findings and limits, for the study overall: Because no day 14 peak-response samples were available, repertoires were characterized only after the peak T cell response. Reportedly, almost half of the unique spike-specific TCRs recognized epitopes lying outside the regions that are mutated in the B.1.351 and B.1.1.7 variants. After two AZD1222 doses, both the breadth and the depth of spike-specific TCRs were significantly higher than at day 0 and than in MenACWY recipients. Conclusions about previously exposed vaccinees are limited, since just six AZD1222 recipients were seropositive for SARS-CoV-2 at baseline. Participants were mostly white British and included more females than males, and it was suggested by the authors that clonal diversity may have been underestimated. The whole spike protein was spanned by vaccine-associated CD4 TCRs, and dominant responses were seen in regions 160-218 and 743-854. In the small 56-69-year group, the increase in depth fell short of significance, most likely because of low power.

The CDR3 regions of human TCRbeta chains were analyzed by immunosequencing. For the original study's pipeline: TCRs in the repertoires were matched against a reference library of SARS-CoV-2-specific TCRs that had been generated with the MIRA antigen-specificity platform. Breadth meant the fraction of unique TCRs that were SARS-CoV-2-associated, whereas depth meant the fraction of total T cells that were SARS-CoV-2-associated. Using the MIRA data, each spike-specific TCR was mapped to the spike region that the TCR reacts to and placed in a CD4 or CD8 class. Log10-transformed breadth and depth values were compared by one-way ANOVA with Sidak's multiple comparisons tests. TCRdb's version of the immuneACCESS table is confined to in-frame rearrangements and falls short of the full clone set. An unresolved V gene accounts for under half of the shortfall where checked; the remainder is of unknown origin. The DNA was the basis for D and trimming; V, J and clone size are from that table. The sample profile shows about 170,000 clones; approximately 90% of them were found once. The leading ten clones occupy around 3% of the sample.

The intended sense of this specimen's time point label: baseline before first vaccination. Vaccinee samples came from UK trials COV001 and COV002, including a single-blind randomized controlled phase 2/3 trial of AZD1222 (ChAdOx1 nCoV-19) in healthy adults. For TCRbeta chain sequencing, PBMC samples from trial participants were taken at day 0 and at day 28 after the second dose. This receptor was taken from an adult in good health. The sequencing here drew on peripheral blood, taken on day 0 of AZD1222 vaccination. Recombination joined TRBV6-2 or TRBV6-3 with TRBJ2-1, with 7 middle bases fitting TRBD2. The CDR3 region has the sequence CASSFTGGYYNEQFF. The DNA is TGTGCCAGCAGTTTTACGGGAGGATACTACAATGAGCAGTTCTTC.